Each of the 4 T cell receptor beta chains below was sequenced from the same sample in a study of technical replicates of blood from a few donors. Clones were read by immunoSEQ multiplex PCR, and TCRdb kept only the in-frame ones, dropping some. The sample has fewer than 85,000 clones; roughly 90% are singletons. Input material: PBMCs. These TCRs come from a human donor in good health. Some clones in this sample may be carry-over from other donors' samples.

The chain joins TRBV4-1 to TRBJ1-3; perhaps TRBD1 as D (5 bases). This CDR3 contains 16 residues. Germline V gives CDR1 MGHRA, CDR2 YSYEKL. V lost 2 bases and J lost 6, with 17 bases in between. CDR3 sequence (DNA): TGCGCCAGCAGCCAAACCCCCCCAGGGCTTTTAAACACCATATATTTT. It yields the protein CASSQTPPGLLNTIYF.

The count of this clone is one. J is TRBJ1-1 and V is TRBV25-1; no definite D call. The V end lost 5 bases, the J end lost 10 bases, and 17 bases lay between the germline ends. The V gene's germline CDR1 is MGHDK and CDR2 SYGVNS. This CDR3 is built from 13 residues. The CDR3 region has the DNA TGTGCCAGCAGTCTTCCCAATGGAGGACGAGCTTTCTTT. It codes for CASSLPNGGRAFF.

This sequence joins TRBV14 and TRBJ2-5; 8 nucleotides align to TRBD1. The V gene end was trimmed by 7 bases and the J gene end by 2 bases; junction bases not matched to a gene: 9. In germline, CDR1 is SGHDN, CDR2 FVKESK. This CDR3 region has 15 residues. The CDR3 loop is CASNRGQGDQETQYF. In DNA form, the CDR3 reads TGTGCCAGCAACAGAGGACAGGGAGATCAAGAGACCCAGTACTTC. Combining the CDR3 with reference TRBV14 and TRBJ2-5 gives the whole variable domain EAGVTQFPSHSVIEKGQTVTLRCDPISGHDNLYWYRRVMGKEIKFLLHFVKESKQDESGMPNNRFLAERTGGTYSTLKVQPAELEDSGVYFCASNRGQGDQETQYFGPGTRLLVL.

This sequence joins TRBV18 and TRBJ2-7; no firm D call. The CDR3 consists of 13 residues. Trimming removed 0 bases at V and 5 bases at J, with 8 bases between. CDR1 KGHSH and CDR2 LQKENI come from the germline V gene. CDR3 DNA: TGTGCCAGCTCACCACCGGTACGGGACGAGCAGTACTTC. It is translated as CASSPPVRDEQYF.